This T cell receptor beta chain is from a study of PD-L1 blockade in urothelial cancer (dated by TCRdb to about 2017). Some background on the complete study: Every patient began therapy in 2014 and was given atezolizumab 1,200 mg intravenously every 3 weeks. About 85% of the roughly 29 patients were identified as males with urothelial cancer of bladder origin, and a prior smoking history was reported by 18 of 29 patients. Patients had an ECOG performance status of 0 or 1 and had received between 0 and 3 prior chemotherapy regimens. Blood samples were analyzed at two time points: 3 weeks after treatment start (second dose) and 6 weeks after treatment start. Blood samples gave median yields of around 140,000 T cells and 83,000 or so unique TCRs, along with a median clonality of 0.080. An exploratory multi-omic analysis was conducted of the somatic, immune and clinical correlates of response to PD-L1 blockade with atezolizumab in urothelial cancer. TCR sequencing covered pretreatment tumor samples and matched, serially collected peripheral blood taken before and after atezolizumab treatment. Durable clinical benefit was defined as a progression-free survival longer than 6 months, and TCR features were additionally tested against progression-free survival and overall survival. In the same patients, pretreatment tumors underwent whole exome sequencing and RNA sequencing in addition to TCR sequencing. Eight to ten patients achieved durable clinical benefit and 15 to 20 did not. Pretreatment blood TCR-seq was available for twenty-nine patients, at least one posttreatment blood collection was obtained for about 24 patients, and tumor TCR-seq was available for about 24 patients.

Points the paper makes about the study in general: Greater expansion of tumor-associated TCR clones in peripheral blood 3 weeks after the start of treatment was observed in patients with durable benefit (n ≈ 24, p = 0.022). Improved progression-free and overall survival was found to be associated with pretreatment peripheral blood TCR clonality below the median. Because the sample size was small (n ≈ 30) and many exploratory analyses were performed, the results are intended to be hypothesis-generating.

To estimate absolute template abundance from read counts, synthetic TCR analog templates were spiked into each PCR. The immunoSEQ assay was used to amplify TCRbeta CDR3 regions from genomic DNA with bias-controlled V and J gene primers. Sequencing of rearranged TCRbeta segments was done at approximately 20X coverage. As for the original processing: Clustering was used to correct sequencing errors, and CDR3s were annotated against IMGT so that V, D and J genes could be assigned. Downstream analyses used only productive TCRbeta rearrangements and left out out-of-frame or stop-codon sequences. Clonality was calculated as one minus the Shannon entropy normalized by the log of the number of unique productive sequences. Fisher's exact test with Benjamini-Hochberg correction, using a cutoff of adjusted p below 0.01, was how clones that differed between time points or between blood and tumor were identified. The source is immuneACCESS, and TCRdb retained only in-frame sequences with V and J called. Part of the clones is not carried over; for the studies checked, unresolved V genes explain less than half of this, and the remainder is unexplained. The V and J calls and clone size are taken from that table; D and trimming were inferred from the DNA. This sample has approximately 120,000 clones in its table, and around 86% of those were observed once. The ten top clones hold around 2.4% of the sample.

CDR3 length: 19 amino acids, cysteine to phenylalanine. Only the CDR3 DNA stays, 57 bases, in frame from base 1. Here V drops 4 bases and J drops 0 bases, and the junction holds 9 bases not matched to any gene. The germline V gene sets CDR1 to LGHNA and CDR2 to YNFKEQ. Comments on this clone: What antigen it recognizes has not been identified. No base-level quality is on record; no much larger clone is a single base apart.

Read against the paper, the sample's time point label means: peripheral blood 6 weeks after treatment start. A cohort of approximately 31 patients with locally advanced or metastatic urothelial carcinoma, treated at Memorial Sloan Kettering on a trial protocol, was included. Peripheral blood mononuclear cells were collected pretreatment and during treatment, with between 1 and 8 total time points per patient. The Qiagen DNeasy Blood extraction kit was used to purify genomic DNA from total PBMCs and tumor samples. PBMCs were collected pretreatment and during treatment and were isolated and stored as previously described.

The specimen comprised PBMCs, sampled around atezolizumab (anti-PD-L1) treatment. The rearrangement combines TRBV4-2 with TRBJ2-1, and TRBD2 aligns with 13 junction nucleotides. The receptor was derived from a man aged 45-65 years with urothelial cancer. CDR3 region: CASSPQGTSGMSSYNEQFF. The DNA sequence reads TGTGCCAGCAGCCCTCAAGGGACTAGCGGGATGAGCTCCTACAATGAGCAGTTCTTC.